This TCR beta chain comes out of a study of cytomegalovirus exposure and HLA in healthy donors. Turning to the study itself: A subsequent analysis reported that the 95 to 150 validation repertoires were produced on the same platform that had also been used for the approximately 700 first-cohort repertoires. Findings of the study overall: Reportedly, cytomegalovirus status was diagnosed with high sensitivity and specificity.

V was trimmed by 3 bases and J by 10 bases, leaving 10 bases between them. The CDR3 covers 11 residues. CDR1 DFQATT and CDR2 SNEGSKA come from the germline V gene (reference sequence). Profiling relied on immunoSEQ multiplex PCR, and the TCRdb table lists in-frame clones only, not all of them. The sample shows fewer than 150,000 clones, 80% to 90% of them seen only once. Points on this clone: The antigen is undetermined.

The donors were in the approximately 110-subject validation cohort; that cohort was separate from the roughly 700-subject first cohort. The sequenced sample was PBMCs. V gene TRBV20-1 combines with J gene TRBJ2-1; no definite D call. The clonotype comes from a young woman in good health and CMV-seropositive. CDR3 protein: CSASVQYEQFF. The DNA for the CDR3 is TGCAGTGCTAGCGTGCAGTACGAGCAGTTCTTC.